Described below is a single T cell receptor (beta chain) sequence and its context. Its specificity is unknown. V trimming: 2 bases; J trimming: 8 bases; junction bases outside the gene matches: 13. This CDR3 is built from 16 residues. Germline V gene data show CDR1 as MNHEY and CDR2 as SMNVEV (reference sequence). These data are taken from a study of cytomegalovirus exposure and HLA in healthy donors. The table came from immunoSEQ multiplex PCR; TCRdb's copy has only in-frame clones and leaves some out. This table holds approximately 230,000 clones, roughly 87% found once. Study-wide points: In vitro assays verified that three CMV-associated chains recognized CMV antigens specifically. Cytomegalovirus status was reportedly diagnosed by the classifier with high specificity and sensitivity.

Separation from the approximately 670-subject first cohort characterized the roughly 110-subject validation cohort, to which the donors belonged. This receptor was taken from a young man in good health and CMV-seropositive. This rearrangement joins TRBV27 to TRBJ1-2, with 8 positions matching TRBD1. The sequencing input was PBMCs. The CDR3, as DNA: TGTGCCAGCAGTTTAAAGGTTGGCGACAGGGGCCAGGGCTACACCTTC. This gives the protein CASSLKVGDRGQGYTF.